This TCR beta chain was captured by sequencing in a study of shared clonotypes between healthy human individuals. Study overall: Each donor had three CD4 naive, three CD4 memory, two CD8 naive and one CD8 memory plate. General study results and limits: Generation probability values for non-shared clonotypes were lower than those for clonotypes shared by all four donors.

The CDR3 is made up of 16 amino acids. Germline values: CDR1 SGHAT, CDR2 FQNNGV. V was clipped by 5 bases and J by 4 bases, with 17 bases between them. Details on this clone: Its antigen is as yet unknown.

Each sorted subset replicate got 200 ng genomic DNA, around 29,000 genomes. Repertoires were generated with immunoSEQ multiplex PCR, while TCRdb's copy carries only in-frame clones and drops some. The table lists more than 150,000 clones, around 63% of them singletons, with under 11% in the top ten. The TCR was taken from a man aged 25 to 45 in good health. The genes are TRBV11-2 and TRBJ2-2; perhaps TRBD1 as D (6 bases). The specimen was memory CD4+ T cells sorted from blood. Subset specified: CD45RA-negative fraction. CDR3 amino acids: CASSKRVGHLTGELFF. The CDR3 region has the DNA TGTGCCAGCAGCAAGAGGGTGGGACACCTCACCGGGGAGCTGTTTTTT.